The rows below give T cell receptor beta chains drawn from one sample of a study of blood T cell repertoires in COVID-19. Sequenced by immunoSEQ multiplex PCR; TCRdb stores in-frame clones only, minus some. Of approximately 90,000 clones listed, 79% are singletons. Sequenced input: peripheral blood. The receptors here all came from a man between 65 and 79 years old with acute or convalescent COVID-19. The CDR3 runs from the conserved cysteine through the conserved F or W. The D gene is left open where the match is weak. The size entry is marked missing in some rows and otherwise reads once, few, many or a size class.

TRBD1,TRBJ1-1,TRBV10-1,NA,CASSSGTGNTEAFF,TGCGCCAGCAGTTCAGGGACAGGGAACACTGAAGCTTTCTTT
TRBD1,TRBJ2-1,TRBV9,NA,CASSAPPGTVSYNEQFF,TGTGCCAGCAGCGCCCCCCCCGGGACAGTAAGTTACAATGAGCAGTTCTTC
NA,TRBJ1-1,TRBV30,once,CATSRGGANTEAFF,TGTGCTACAAGTCGTGGGGGGGCTAACACTGAAGCTTTCTTT
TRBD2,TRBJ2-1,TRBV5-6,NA,CASSPGGHYNEQFF,TGTGCCAGCTCTCCGGGGGGGCACTACAATGAGCAGTTCTTC
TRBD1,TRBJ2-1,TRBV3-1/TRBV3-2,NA,CASSYGQGDEQFF,TGTGCCAGCAGCTACGGACAGGGCGATGAGCAGTTCTTC
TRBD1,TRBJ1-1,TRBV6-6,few,CASSRDREGTEAFF,TGTGCCAGCAGTAGGGACAGGGAGGGCACTGAAGCTTTCTTT
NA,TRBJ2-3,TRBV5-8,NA,CASSLARVPTDTQYF,TGTGCCAGCAGCTTGGCCAGGGTGCCCACAGATACGCAGTATTTT
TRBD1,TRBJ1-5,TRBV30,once,CAWSNGQGATQPQHF,TGTGCCTGGAGTAACGGACAGGGGGCTACTCAGCCCCAGCATTTT
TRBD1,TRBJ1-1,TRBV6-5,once,CASSLTGTGNTEAFF,TGTGCCAGCAGCCTAACCGGGACAGGGAACACTGAAGCTTTCTTT
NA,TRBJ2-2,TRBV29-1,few,CSGDTSNTGELFF,TGCAGCGGAGACACTTCGAACACCGGGGAGCTGTTTTTT
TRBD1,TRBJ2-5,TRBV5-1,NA,CASSLADRGWGETQYF,TGCGCCAGCAGCTTGGCGGACAGGGGCTGGGGAGAGACCCAGTACTTC
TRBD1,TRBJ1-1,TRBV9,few,CASSVYGQGNTEAFF,TGTGCCAGCAGCGTATATGGACAGGGGAACACTGAAGCTTTCTTT
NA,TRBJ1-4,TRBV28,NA,CASNTGSNEKLFF,TGTGCCAGCAATACAGGGTCTAATGAAAAACTGTTTTTT
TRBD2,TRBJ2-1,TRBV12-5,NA,CASGRGVYNEQFF,TGTGCTAGTGGTCGGGGGGTTTACAATGAGCAGTTCTTC
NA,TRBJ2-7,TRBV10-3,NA,CAISEGQQTNYEQYF,TGTGCCATCAGTGAGGGACAGCAAACGAACTACGAGCAGTACTTC
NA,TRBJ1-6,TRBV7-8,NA,CASSSTGLGGSPLHF,TGTGCCAGCAGCTCGACAGGTCTCGGAGGTTCACCCCTCCACTTT
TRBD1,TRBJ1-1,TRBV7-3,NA,CASSSWTGTKAFF,TGTGCCAGCAGCTCTTGGACAGGGACCAAAGCTTTCTTT
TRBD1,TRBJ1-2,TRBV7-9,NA,CASSLLQGIYGYTF,TGTGCCAGCAGCTTACTACAGGGGATCTATGGCTACACCTTC
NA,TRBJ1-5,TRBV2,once,CASSDSSGQRQPQHF,TGTGCCAGCAGTGACAGCAGTGGCCAGCGGCAGCCCCAGCATTTT
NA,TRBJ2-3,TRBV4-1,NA,CASSPRWTASTDTQYF,TGCGCCAGCAGCCCGCGCTGGACAGCAAGCACAGATACGCAGTATTTT
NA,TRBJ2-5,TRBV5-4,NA,CASSLGGDQETQYF,TGTGCCAGCAGCTTGGGGGGGGACCAAGAGACCCAGTACTTC
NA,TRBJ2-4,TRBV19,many,CASSIGRQTPIQYF,TGTGCCAGTAGTATAGGTCGACAGACTCCCATTCAGTACTTC
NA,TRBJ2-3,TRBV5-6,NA,CASSLYGREGDTQYF,TGTGCCAGCAGCTTGTACGGGCGGGAAGGAGATACGCAGTATTTT
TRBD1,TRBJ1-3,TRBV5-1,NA,CASSLAGGNSGNTIYF,TGCGCCAGCAGCTTGGCAGGGGGTAACTCTGGAAACACCATATATTTT
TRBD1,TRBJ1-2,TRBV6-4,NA,CASRTGTAYGYTF,TGTGCCAGCAGGACCGGGACAGCCTATGGCTACACCTTC
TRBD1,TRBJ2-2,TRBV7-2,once,CASSLMTGFVVKAGELFF,TGTGCCAGCAGCCTTATGACAGGGTTCGTTGTAAAGGCCGGGGAGCTGTTTTTT
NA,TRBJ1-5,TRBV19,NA,CASSQQGDNQPQHF,TGTGCCAGTAGTCAACAGGGCGACAATCAGCCCCAGCATTTT
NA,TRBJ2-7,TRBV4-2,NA,CASSQDRASDQQYF,TGTGCCAGCAGCCAAGACCGAGCTTCCGATCAGCAGTACTTC
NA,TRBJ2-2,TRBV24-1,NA,CATSATGGGELFF,TGTGCCACCAGTGCGACAGGAGGCGGGGAGCTGTTTTTT
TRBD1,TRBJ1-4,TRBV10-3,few,CAIRGDRGDEKLFF,TGTGCCATCCGGGGAGACAGGGGGGATGAAAAACTGTTTTTT
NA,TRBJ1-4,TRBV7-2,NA,CASSLGSWGRVTNEKLFF,TGTGCCAGCAGCTTAGGAAGTTGGGGGCGCGTAACTAATGAAAAACTGTTTTTT
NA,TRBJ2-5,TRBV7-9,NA,CASSLAGGQETQYF,TGTGCCAGCAGCTTAGCGGGGGGACAAGAGACCCAGTACTTC